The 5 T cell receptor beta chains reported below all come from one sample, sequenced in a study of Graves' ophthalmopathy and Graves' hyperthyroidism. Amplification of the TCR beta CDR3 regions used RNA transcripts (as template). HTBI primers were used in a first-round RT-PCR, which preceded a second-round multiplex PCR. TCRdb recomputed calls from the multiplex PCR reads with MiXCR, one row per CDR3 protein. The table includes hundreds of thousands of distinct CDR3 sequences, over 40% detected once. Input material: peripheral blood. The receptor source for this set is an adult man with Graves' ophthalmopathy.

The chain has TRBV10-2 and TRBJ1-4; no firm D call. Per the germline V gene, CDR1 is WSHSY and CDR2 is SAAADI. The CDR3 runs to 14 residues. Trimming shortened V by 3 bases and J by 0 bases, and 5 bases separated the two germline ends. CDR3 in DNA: TGCGCCAGCAGTGAATTAGCAACTAATGAAAAACTGTTTTTT. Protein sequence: CASSELATNEKLFF.

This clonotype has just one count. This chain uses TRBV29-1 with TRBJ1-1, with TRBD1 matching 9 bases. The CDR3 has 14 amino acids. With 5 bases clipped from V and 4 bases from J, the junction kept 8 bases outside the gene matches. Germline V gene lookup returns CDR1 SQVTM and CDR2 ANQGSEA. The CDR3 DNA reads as TGCAGCGTTTGGGGACAGGGTTTTGGCACTGAAGCTTTCTTT. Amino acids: CSVWGQGFGTEAFF.

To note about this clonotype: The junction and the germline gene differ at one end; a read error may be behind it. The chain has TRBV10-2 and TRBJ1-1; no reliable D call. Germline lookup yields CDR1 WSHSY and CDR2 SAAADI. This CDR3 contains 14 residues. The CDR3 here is CASSRTEVSTEASF. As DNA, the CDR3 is TGCGCCAGCAGCCGAACGGAGGTTTCCACTGAAGCTTCCTTT.

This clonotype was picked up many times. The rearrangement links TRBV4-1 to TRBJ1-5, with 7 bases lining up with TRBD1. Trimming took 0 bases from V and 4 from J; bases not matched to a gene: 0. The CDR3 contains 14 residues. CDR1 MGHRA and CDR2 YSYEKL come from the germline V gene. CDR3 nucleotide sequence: TGCGCCAGCAGCCAAGACAGGGGGAATCAGCCCCAGCATTTT. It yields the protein CASSQDRGNQPQHF.

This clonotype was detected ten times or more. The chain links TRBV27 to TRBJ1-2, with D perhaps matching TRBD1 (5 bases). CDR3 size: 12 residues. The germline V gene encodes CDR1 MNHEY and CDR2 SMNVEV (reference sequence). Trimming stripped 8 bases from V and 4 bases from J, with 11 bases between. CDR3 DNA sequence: TGTGCCAGCTTAGACAGAGTCTATGGCTACACCTTC. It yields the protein CASLDRVYGYTF.